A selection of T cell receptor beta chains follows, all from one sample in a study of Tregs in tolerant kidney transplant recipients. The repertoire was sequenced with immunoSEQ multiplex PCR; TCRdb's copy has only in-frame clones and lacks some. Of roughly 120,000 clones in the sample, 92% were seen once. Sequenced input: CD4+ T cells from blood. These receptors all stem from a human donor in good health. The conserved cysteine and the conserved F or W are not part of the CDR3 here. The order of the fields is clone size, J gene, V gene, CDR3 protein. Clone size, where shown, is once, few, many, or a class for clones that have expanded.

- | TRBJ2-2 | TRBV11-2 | ASSPPGLAANTGELF
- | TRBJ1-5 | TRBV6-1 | ASNGQGNQPQH
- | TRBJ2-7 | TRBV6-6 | ASKAGSYEQY
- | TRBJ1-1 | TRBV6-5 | ASSSGGATEAF
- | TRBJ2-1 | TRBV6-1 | ASSEGRAAYNEQF
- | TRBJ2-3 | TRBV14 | ASSQGEQGWADTQY
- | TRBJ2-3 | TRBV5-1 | ASSLVRTGHPLSTDTQY
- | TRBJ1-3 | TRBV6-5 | ASSKWGNTIY
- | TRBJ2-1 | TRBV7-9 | ASSLSRSNEQF
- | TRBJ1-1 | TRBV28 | ASRTVETTEAF
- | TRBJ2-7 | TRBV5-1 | ASSETGSSGEQY
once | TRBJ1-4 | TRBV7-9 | ASSIRQGPEKLF
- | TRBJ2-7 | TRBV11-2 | ASSSWEYEQY
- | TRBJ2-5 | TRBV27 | ASGPRHDKQETQY
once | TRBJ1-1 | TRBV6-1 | ASIWQNTEAF
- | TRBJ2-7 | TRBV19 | ASSQGNYEQY
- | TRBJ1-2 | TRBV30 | AWTVAVTNYGYT
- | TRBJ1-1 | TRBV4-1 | ASSQVSLGFQNTEAF
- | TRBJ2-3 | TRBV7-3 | ASSHTSPSTDTQY
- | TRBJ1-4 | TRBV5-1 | ASSVGIGTQATNEKLF
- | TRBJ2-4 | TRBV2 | ASSPGGGAKNIQY
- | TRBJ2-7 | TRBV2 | ASKLAGGRSYEQY
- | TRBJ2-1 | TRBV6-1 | ASSDGTRNEQF
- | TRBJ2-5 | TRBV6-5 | ASSYSSGPWTQY
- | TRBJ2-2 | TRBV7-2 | ASSLQATGELF
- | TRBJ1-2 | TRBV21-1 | ASKSPGIYEGFYGYT
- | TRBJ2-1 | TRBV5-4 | ASSSSGSTYNEQF
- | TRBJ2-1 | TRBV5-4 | ASSPGTSGRRSYNEQF
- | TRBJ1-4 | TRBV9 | ASALGGNYNEKLF
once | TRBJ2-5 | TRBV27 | ASSHRAQETQY
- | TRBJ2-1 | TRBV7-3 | ASSPTEYNEQF
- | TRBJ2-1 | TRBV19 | ASRRPTSGNKF
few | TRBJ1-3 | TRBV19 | ASSLRGGPTGNTIY
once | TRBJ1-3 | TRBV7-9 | ASSLDILGPSGNTIY
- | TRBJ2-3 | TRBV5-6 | ASSLGLAGLDTQY
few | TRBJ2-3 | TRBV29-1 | SVGGGGGAADTQY
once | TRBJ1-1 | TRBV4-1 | ATRGPLLNTEAF
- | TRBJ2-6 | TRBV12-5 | ASGLVRTGLSGANVLT
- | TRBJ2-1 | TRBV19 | ASSQAGGDEQF